This TCR beta chain was identified during a study of spatial heterogeneity in lung cancer. Regarding the study as a whole: Expanded TCRs that were ubiquitous or regional had counts tracking ubiquitous and regional nonsynonymous mutations, respectively. Mutation tallies in tumors tracked expanded intratumoral alpha and beta TCR counts.

Unique molecular identifiers, one per molecule, were present on every TCR cDNA molecule. TCRdb used MiXCR to reprocess the 5' RACE reads, holding one entry per CDR3 protein. The profile covers about 6,800 distinct CDR3 sequences, with approximately 15% appearing a single time and 9.8% taken by the ten largest. There are 14 residues in the CDR3. The germline V gene has CDR1 DFQATT and CDR2 SNEGSKA (reference sequence). V lost 6 bases and J lost 5, with 16 bases in between. As regards this clonotype: What it binds is not known. Because the library targeted alpha chains, this beta chain is an off-target read whose size means little.

Time point given: sample taken at primary tumor resection. Untreated early-stage non-small cell lung cancer patients, 70 to 85 in total, were the donors. Tumor, nontumor lung or frozen PBMC supplied whole RNA that was sequenced unsorted. The sample was lung tumor tissue, taken at surgery. The J gene is TRBJ2-2, the V gene TRBV20-1, with a tentative D call TRBD1 (7 bases). The source is a male donor with early-stage non-small cell lung cancer. CDR3: CSAEDREVTGELFF. In DNA form, the CDR3 reads TGCAGTGCCGAAGACAGGGAGGTGACCGGGGAGCTGTTTTTT.